One sample yielded the 6 T cell receptor beta chains listed below, sequenced in a study of blood T cell repertoires in COVID-19. TCRdb's copy holds only in-frame clones and misses some; the assay was immunoSEQ multiplex PCR. The sample records 200,000 to 250,000 clones, roughly 90% being singletons. The sequencing input was PBMCs or T cells enriched from blood (not recorded which). These receptors were collected from a woman in her 30s with acute COVID-19.

The chain links TRBV4-1 to TRBJ1-6; D is perhaps TRBD1 (6 bases). Germline-derived CDR1 and CDR2 are MGHRA and YSYEKL. The CDR3 spans 17 residues. The ends were cut back, 3 bases at V and 0 bases at J, with 12 bases in the middle. The CDR3 sequence is CASSQGTQSSYNSPLHF. Here the CDR3 DNA reads TGCGCCAGCAGCCAGGGGACACAGAGCTCCTATAATTCACCCCTCCACTTT.

This clone was recorded only once. The chain combines TRBV10-3 with TRBJ1-4, with D possibly being TRBD1 (5 bases). Germline V gives CDR1 ENHRY, CDR2 SYGVKD. Trimming took off 2 bases at V and 4 bases at J, with 11 bases between the two ends. The CDR3 runs to 15 residues. For the CDR3, the DNA is TGTGCCATCAGTGAGGGGGCAGGGTATAATGAAAAACTGTTTTTT. This encodes CAISEGAGYNEKLFF.

This clone has more than one count but fewer than ten. V gene TRBV5-4 combines with J gene TRBJ1-5; tentative D call: TRBD1 (5 bases). CDR1 is SGHNT, CDR2 YYREEE, per germline (reference sequence). This CDR3 has 14 amino acids. The V end was cut by 0 bases, the J end by 6 bases, with 10 bases between. CDR3 bases: TGTGCCAGCAGCTTGGCTGGGCAGGGTCAGCCCCAGCATTTT. Amino acid sequence: CASSLAGQGQPQHF.

The CDR3 coding sequence is TGTGCCATCAGTGATAGAAAAGAGACAGGACGGGAGCTGTTTTTT. It translates to CAISDRKETGRELFF. The chain uses TRBV10-3 and TRBJ2-2; D might be TRBD1 (6 bases). With 3 bases removed from V and 9 bases from J, the gap between germline ends came to 17 bases. Germline V CDR1 and CDR2: ENHRY, SYGVKD. This CDR3 region has 15 residues.

Regarding this clone: At one boundary the junction diverges from the germline segment, which might be a read error. The chain couples TRBV7-2 to TRBJ2-7, with D tentatively TRBD2 (7 bases). The CDR3 has 12 residues. CDR1 and CDR2 from the germline V gene are SGHTA and FQGNSA. CDR3 in amino acids: CASSSVRGAANF. CDR3 DNA sequence: TGTGCCAGCAGCTCCGTACGGGGGGCGGCAAACTTC.

The V call is TRBV3-1 (or the pseudogene TRBV3-2), the J call TRBJ1-5; 9 bases map to TRBD1. This CDR3 is 17 amino acids long. The germline CDR1 and CDR2 sequences are LGHDT and YNNKEL (reference sequence). With V trimmed by 2 bases and J by 7 bases, 12 bases remained unmatched. The CDR3 coding sequence is TGTGCCAGCAGCCAATCCCTCTCGGGACAGGGCGAACAGCCCCAGCATTTT. It specifies CASSQSLSGQGEQPQHF.